This T cell receptor (beta chain) was sequenced during a study of blood T cell repertoires in COVID-19. At the level of the study: The samples span acute and convalescent COVID-19 from the United States, Italy and Spain. The analysed material was cDNA or gDNA that came from T cells, B-cell-depleted T cells, or PBMCs.

In the authors' methods: Nucleated cell number was recorded as an estimate derived from reference gene primer amplification. Assay used: immunoSEQ multiplex PCR; TCRdb lists only in-frame clones, some missing. V and J calls and clone size come straight from that table; D and trimming were deduced from the DNA. The sample holds about 130,000 clones, under 90% seen once. V shed 6 bases and J 3 bases; nucleotides not matched to a gene: 7. The V gene's germline CDR1 is SGHRS and CDR2 YFSETQ. The CDR3 has 15 amino acids. Sequencing was carried out using peripheral blood. The TCR originated in a human donor in a cohort sampled during active COVID-19. This chain connects TRBV5-1 to TRBJ2-1; TRBD1 agrees at 9 bases. The CDR3 spells CASIGGTGSYNEQFF. CDR3 DNA: TGCGCCAGCATCGGGGGGACAGGGAGCTACAATGAGCAGTTCTTC.